The 5 T cell receptor beta chains presented below share a single source sample, sequenced in a study of blood T cell repertoires in COVID-19. Profiled with immunoSEQ multiplex PCR; TCRdb holds only in-frame clones, not every one. The table records under 55,000 clones, around nine tenths of them present only once. Sequencing input: peripheral blood. The receptors were sampled from a human donor in a cohort sampled during active COVID-19.

J is TRBJ1-1 and V is TRBV2, with a weak D call TRBD1 (5 bases). Germline V CDR1 and CDR2: SNHLY, FYNNEI. This CDR3 has 12 residues. V was clipped by 7 bases and J by 8 bases, with 14 bases between them. CDR3 residues: CASNQGSPEAFF. The CDR3 DNA sequence: TGTGCCAGCAACCAGGGCAGCCCAGAAGCTTTCTTT.

The genes are TRBV7-2 and TRBJ1-1; 9 bases agree with TRBD1. Germline values: CDR1 SGHTA, CDR2 FQGNSA. Trimming cost V 2 bases and J 6 bases; bases outside gene matches: 16. CDR3 length equals 18 residues. CDR3 loop: CASSLRAGTGSLAAEAFF. CDR3 coding DNA: TGTGCCAGCAGCTTAAGGGCCGGGACAGGGTCCTTGGCTGCTGAAGCTTTCTTT.

The rearrangement links TRBV18 to TRBJ2-7; TRBD1 agrees at 7 bases. CDR1 KGHSH and CDR2 LQKENI come from the germline V gene. The V segment lost 1 base and the J segment 2 bases; nucleotides outside the gene matches: 2. The CDR3 has 14 amino acids. DNA for the CDR3: TGTGCCAGCTCACCACGGGACAGCGCCTACGAGCAGTACTTC. Amino acids: CASSPRDSAYEQYF.

The chain employs TRBV11-2 and TRBJ2-5; D might be TRBD1 (5 bases). Germline CDR1 is SGHAT and CDR2 is FQNNGV. V shed 0 bases and J shed 3 bases, with 14 bases lying between them. This CDR3 has 16 amino acids. The CDR3 here is CASSLDRVPREETQYF. CDR3 coding DNA: TGTGCCAGCAGCTTAGATAGAGTCCCCAGGGAAGAGACCCAGTACTTC. Supplemented by reference TRBV11-2 and TRBJ2-5, the full variable domain reads EAGVAQSPRYKIIEKRQSVAFWCNPISGHATLYWYQQILGQGPKLLIQFQNNGVVDDSQLPKDRFSAERLKGVDSTLKIQPAKLEDSAVYLCASSLDRVPREETQYFGPGTRLLVL.

J is TRBJ2-5 and V is TRBV4-1; D is unresolved. The CDR3 is made up of 15 amino acids. Between the trimmed V and J ends, which lost 0 bases and 9 bases, there was a span of 17 bases. Germline CDR1 reads MGHRA; CDR2 reads YSYEKL. CDR3 bases: TGCGCCAGCAGCCAAGATCCCGGTTCCACCGGTCCCCAGTACTTC. As protein: CASSQDPGSTGPQYF.